The 14 T cell receptor beta chains below all came from one sample that was sequenced in a study of blood T cell repertoires in COVID-19. Measured with immunoSEQ multiplex PCR; TCRdb has only the in-frame clones, and not every one. Counted here are 250,000 to 350,000 clones, nearly 90% occurring once; the ten biggest clones make up 2.9%. The sequencing input was PBMCs or T cells enriched from blood (not recorded which). The receptors originated from a woman aged 45-60 years who had been exposed to COVID-19.

The V call is TRBV7-9, the J call TRBJ1-6; no definite D call. V was cut by 5 bases and J by 0 bases, with 14 bases left in between. CDR3 length equals 17 residues. Germline values: CDR1 SEHNR, CDR2 FQNEAQ (reference sequence). This chain's CDR3 is CASSSIVTGSYNSPLHF. For the CDR3, the DNA is TGTGCCAGCAGCAGCATCGTTACGGGCTCCTATAATTCACCCCTCCACTTT.

V usage is TRBV4-1 and J usage is TRBJ2-2; perhaps TRBD1 as D (5 bases). V was cut by 0 bases and J by 5 bases, with 10 bases left in between. Germline CDR1 MGHRA, CDR2 YSYEKL. The CDR3 extends over 15 amino acids. The CDR3 reads CASSQDGAFTGELFF. Here the CDR3 DNA reads TGCGCCAGCAGCCAAGATGGGGCATTTACCGGGGAGCTGTTTTTT.

The chain has TRBV7-8 and TRBJ1-5; perhaps TRBD1 as D (5 bases). Germline values: CDR1 SGHVS, CDR2 FQNEAQ. Between the trimmed V and J ends, which lost 5 bases and 5 bases, there was a span of 16 bases. There are 15 residues in the CDR3. CDR3 nucleotide sequence: TGTGCCAGCAGCCCCGTCAGGGAACGGGATCAGCCCCAGCATTTT. Amino acid sequence: CASSPVRERDQPQHF.

V usage is TRBV3-1 (or the pseudogene TRBV3-2) and J usage is TRBJ2-2, with 9 bases matching TRBD2. The CDR3 length is 16 residues. J gave up 7 bases and V 1 base, and 7 bases lay outside the gene matches. Germline-derived CDR1 and CDR2 are LGHDT and YNNKEL (reference sequence). The CDR3 here is CASSQVSSGAGGELFF. The CDR3 nucleotides are TGTGCCAGCAGCCAAGTATCTAGCGGGGCGGGCGGGGAGCTGTTTTTT.

The V gene is TRBV28, the J gene TRBJ2-5, with D possibly TRBD1 on 6 matching bases. The CDR3 has 13 amino acids. With 6 bases removed from V and 7 bases from J, the gap between germline ends came to 15 bases. Germline V gene lookup returns CDR1 MDHEN and CDR2 SYDVKM. Here the CDR3 reads CASRGVGALTQYF. Written as DNA, the CDR3 is TGTGCCAGCAGAGGGGTGGGGGCCTTGACCCAGTACTTC.

CDR3 amino acids: CATRGLPPSETQYF. DNA for the CDR3: TGCGCCACTAGAGGACTGCCTCCTAGTGAGACCCAGTACTTC. This chain links TRBV10-1 with TRBJ2-5; tentative D call: TRBD2 (5 bases). CDR1 is WNHNN, CDR2 SYGVQD, per germline (reference sequence). The CDR3 runs to 14 residues. V shed 10 bases and J shed 5 bases, with 20 bases lying between them.

The J gene is TRBJ1-3, the V gene TRBV7-2; TRBD1 aligns across 7 bases. This CDR3 has 17 residues. CDR1 is SGHTA, CDR2 FQGNSA, per germline. J was trimmed by 0 bases and V by 5 bases; bases with no gene match: 10. The DNA for the CDR3 is TGTGCCAGCAGCAGGACAGGACCGTCTATCTCTGGAAACACCATATATTTT. This sequence encodes CASSRTGPSISGNTIYF.

This clone was observed a few times. The rearrangement uses TRBV12-2 and TRBJ1-5; TRBD1, the D gene given by the table, was not confirmed from the DNA. TRBV12-2 counts as a pseudogene. The length of the CDR3 is 18 residues. The CDR3 nucleotides read TGTGCAAGTCGCTTAGCACCAAATCGCAGGGGTTGCAATCAGCCCCAGCATTTT. As protein: CASRLAPNRRGCNQPQHF.

The chain joins TRBV7-2 to TRBJ1-5; 9 nucleotides align to TRBD1. Trimming cost V 5 bases and J 0 bases; bases outside gene matches: 5. CDR1 and CDR2 (germline): SGHTA, FQGNSA. The CDR3 length is 16 residues. The CDR3 spells CASSISDRGSNQPQHF. The CDR3 DNA reads TGTGCCAGCAGCATTTCGGACAGGGGTAGCAATCAGCCCCAGCATTTT.

V usage is TRBV24-1 and J usage is TRBJ2-1; TRBD1 matches 10 bases. After removal of 4 bases from V and 8 bases from J, the junction contained 4 bases not matched to a gene. Germline V CDR1 and CDR2: KGHDR, SFDVKD. The CDR3 consists of 14 residues. The CDR3: CATSDTGTGDEQFF. In DNA, the CDR3 is TGTGCCACCAGTGACACCGGGACAGGGGATGAGCAGTTCTTC.

In regard to this clone: At one end, the junction sequence differs from germline, possibly due to a read error. V usage is TRBV13 and J usage is TRBJ2-1; possibly TRBD1 for D (5 bases). Per germline, CDR1 PRHDT and CDR2 FYEKMQ (reference sequence). The CDR3 runs to 14 residues. This CDR3 reads CASSQGYSNNEQFF. The CDR3 bases are TGTGCCAGCAGCCAGGGTTACTCCAACAATGAGCAGTTCTTC.

This chain joins TRBV18 and TRBJ2-2; no firm D call. The germline CDR1 and CDR2 sequences are KGHSH and LQKENI. V was cut by 0 bases and J by 5 bases, with 4 bases left in between. CDR3 length equals 13 residues. The chain's CDR3 is CASSPPETGELFF. CDR3 nucleotide sequence: TGTGCCAGCTCACCACCTGAGACCGGGGAGCTGTTTTTT.

The V gene is TRBV7-2, the J gene TRBJ2-2, with TRBD1 identical over 10 bases. The length of the CDR3 is 17 residues. Germline values: CDR1 SGHTA, CDR2 FQGNSA. V was clipped by 3 bases and J by 7 bases; unmatched bases: 11. The CDR3 DNA reads TGTGCCAGCAGCTTTCGGACCGGGACAGGGGTCTTCGGGGAGCTGTTTTTT. As protein: CASSFRTGTGVFGELFF. The full variable domain, rest sourced from reference TRBV7-2 and TRBJ2-2, is GAGVSQSPSNKVTEKGKDVELRCDPISGHTALYWYRQSLGQGLEFLIYFQGNSAPDKSGLPSDRFSAERTGGSVSTLTIQRTQQEDSAVYLCASSFRTGTGVFGELFFGEGSRLTVL.

CDR3 amino acids: CASSVGTSGEETQYF. The CDR3 DNA sequence: TGTGCCAGCAGCGTGGGGACTAGCGGGGAAGAGACCCAGTACTTC. The chain recombines TRBV9 with TRBJ2-5; TRBD2 agrees at 13 bases. Germline assignment: CDR1 SGDLS and CDR2 YYNGEE. Trimming at V came to 2 bases and at J to 3 bases, leaving 1 base not matched to a gene. The CDR3 has 15 residues. The entire variable domain, with the rest obtained from reference TRBV9 and TRBJ2-5, is as follows: DSGVTQTPKHLITATGQRVTLRCSPRSGDLSVYWYQQSLDQGLQFLIQYYNGEERAKGNILERFSAQQFPDLHSELNLSSLELGDSALYFCASSVGTSGEETQYFGPGTRLLVL.